Listed here are 23 T cell receptor beta chains from one sample, sequenced in a study of shared clonotypes between healthy human individuals. Produced via immunoSEQ multiplex PCR; TCRdb's table is partial and in-frame only. Of 1.6 million or so clones listed, 98% to 99% were seen once; the top ten hold 0.36%. The sample taken for sequencing was naive CD4+ T cells sorted from blood. Subset indicated: CD45RA+ positively selected. Every receptor here comes from a man aged 25 to 45 in good health.

This chain connects TRBV25-1 to TRBJ2-3; 8 bases agree with TRBD2. J lost 11 bases, V lost 5 bases, and 9 bases had no gene match. Germline lookup yields CDR1 MGHDK and CDR2 SYGVNS. The CDR3 is made up of 13 amino acids. The CDR3 sequence: CASSLPGGPGQYF. CDR3 DNA: TGTGCCAGCAGTCTCCCGGGGGGGCCTGGGCAGTATTTT. Full variable domain (missing parts from reference TRBV25-1 and TRBJ2-3): EADIYQTPRYLVIGTGKKITLECSQTMGHDKMYWYQQDPGMELHLIHYSYGVNSTEKGDLSSESTVSRIRTEHFPLTLESARPSHTSQYLCASSLPGGPGQYFGPGTRLTVL.

The CDR3, as DNA: TGTGCCAGCAGCATACGCCCTCCTGAGTTCTTC. Its translation is CASSIRPPEFF. The chain carries TRBV21-1 and TRBJ2-1. TRBV21-1 is annotated as a pseudogene. The CDR3 has 11 amino acids.

The genes are TRBV4-3 and TRBJ2-7; TRBD2 aligns across 8 bases. This CDR3 contains 15 residues. The J segment lost 6 bases and the V segment lost 3 bases, leaving 10 bases of the junction unmatched. CDR1 and CDR2 (germline): LGHNA, YSLEER. The CDR3: CASSQGISGSFEQYF. The DNA of the CDR3 is TGCGCCAGCAGCCAGGGTATCAGCGGGAGCTTCGAGCAGTACTTC.

The rearrangement uses TRBV4-3 and TRBJ2-7; 12 nucleotides agree with TRBD2. Germline trimming cut 0 bases from V and 4 bases from J; bases unmatched to any gene: 1. Germline assignment: CDR1 LGHNA and CDR2 YSLEER. The CDR3 has 15 residues. CDR3 coding DNA: TGCGCCAGCAGCCAAGATACTAGCGGGAGGTACGAGCAGTACTTC. This encodes CASSQDTSGRYEQYF.

V is TRBV5-1 and J is TRBJ2-1; D possibly corresponds to TRBD2 (6 bases). The V gene's germline CDR1 is SGHRS and CDR2 YFSETQ. The germline V and J ends were trimmed by 5 bases and 0 bases, with 12 bases remaining between them. The CDR3 is made up of 15 amino acids. The CDR3 DNA reads as TGCGCCAGCAGAGGCGGGGCCAGCTCCTACAATGAGCAGTTCTTC. Translation gives CASRGGASSYNEQFF.

This CDR3 is CASSLGRAVNDYTF. The DNA of the CDR3 is TGTGCCAGCAGCTTGGGGAGGGCGGTTAATGACTACACCTTC. The chain joins TRBV5-4 to TRBJ1-2; no firm D call. Germline-derived CDR1 and CDR2 are SGHNT and YYREEE (reference sequence). This CDR3 is built from 14 residues. The V end lost 0 bases, the J end lost 10 bases, and 16 bases lay between the germline ends. Drawing the rest from reference TRBV5-4 and TRBJ1-2, the complete variable domain is ETGVTQSPTHLIKTRGQQVTLRCSSQSGHNTVSWYQQALGQGPQFIFQYYREEENGRGNFPPRFSGLQFPNYSSELNVNALELDDSALYLCASSLGRAVNDYTFGSGTRLTVV.

This sequence joins TRBV11-2 and TRBJ2-2, with D perhaps matching TRBD2 (6 bases). Between the trimmed V and J ends, which lost 0 bases and 4 bases, there was a span of 18 bases. The CDR3 consists of 18 residues. CDR1 and CDR2 (germline): SGHAT, FQNNGV. The CDR3 sequence is CASSLDSWGGIPTGELFF. CDR3 nucleotides: TGTGCCAGCAGCTTAGACTCCTGGGGAGGCATACCCACCGGGGAGCTGTTTTTT.

V is TRBV28 and J is TRBJ2-7, with D perhaps matching TRBD2 (5 bases). The CDR3 extends over 16 amino acids. Germline CDR1 is MDHEN and CDR2 is SYDVKM. Between the trimmed V and J ends, which lost 6 bases and 1 base, there was a span of 19 bases. CDR3 loop: CASRGMGEAESYEQYF. The CDR3 region has the DNA TGTGCCAGCAGGGGGATGGGTGAAGCGGAATCCTACGAGCAGTACTTC.

This rearrangement joins TRBV7-2 to TRBJ1-5; D not resolved. V lost 3 bases to trimming and J lost 5 bases, with 11 bases between them. The CDR3 has 14 residues. Looked up from germline, CDR1 is SGHTA and CDR2 is FQGNSA. The CDR3 DNA sequence: TGTGCCAGCAGCTTGGTTGAGGGCGATCAGCCCCAGCATTTT. Its translation is CASSLVEGDQPQHF. Complete variable domain (other parts from reference TRBV7-2 and TRBJ1-5): GAGVSQSPSNKVTEKGKDVELRCDPISGHTALYWYRQSLGQGLEFLIYFQGNSAPDKSGLPSDRFSAERTGGSVSTLTIQRTQQEDSAVYLCASSLVEGDQPQHFGDGTRLSIL.

The chain has TRBV7-2 and TRBJ2-5; 8 bases are shared with TRBD1. The CDR3 is 15 residues long. Trimming cost V 5 bases and J 5 bases; bases outside gene matches: 10. Per germline, CDR1 SGHTA and CDR2 FQGNSA. The CDR3 region has the DNA TGTGCCAGCAGCCCCCGGACAGGGAGTACGGAGACCCAGTACTTC. Translation gives CASSPRTGSTETQYF.

V gene TRBV30 combines with J gene TRBJ2-1; D is unresolved. Trimming left V 3 bases short and J 6 bases short, with 3 bases between. The length of the CDR3 is 10 residues. Germline CDR1 is GTSNPN and CDR2 is SVGIG (reference sequence). The CDR3, as DNA: TGTGCCTGGAGCTTCAATGAGCAGTTCTTC. The encoded protein is CAWSFNEQFF.

The chain carries TRBV2 and TRBJ2-7, with D unclear. The germline CDR1 and CDR2 sequences are SNHLY and FYNNEI. The V and J ends lost 7 bases and 0 bases respectively, with 13 bases between them. The CDR3 is made up of 14 amino acids. The CDR3 sequence is CASIGWMSSYEQYF. For the CDR3, the DNA is TGTGCCAGCATTGGCTGGATGAGCTCCTACGAGCAGTACTTC.

This chain connects TRBV7-6 to TRBJ2-7; D possibly uses TRBD1 or TRBD2 (5 bases each). The CDR3 runs 14 residues. CDR1 and CDR2 from the germline V gene are SGHVS and FNYEAQ. Trimming removed 2 bases at V and 2 bases at J, with 10 bases between. CDR3 sequence: CASSLSLGAYEQYF. Written as DNA, the CDR3 is TGTGCCAGCAGCTTATCGCTGGGGGCCTACGAGCAGTACTTC.

This chain uses TRBV5-1 with TRBJ2-2, with TRBD2 matching over 7 bases. Germline V gene lookup returns CDR1 SGHRS and CDR2 YFSETQ. The CDR3 runs 16 residues. V was pared by 4 bases and J by 4 bases, with 10 bases of the junction left unmatched. The CDR3 here is CASSQGLLVPTGELFF. As DNA, the CDR3 is TGCGCCAGCAGCCAGGGACTATTGGTACCCACCGGGGAGCTGTTTTTT.

The chain is built from TRBV27 and TRBJ2-7; 11 bases are shared with TRBD2. V lost 3 bases and J lost 3; bases outside the gene matches: 10. CDR3 length equals 17 residues. Germline lookup yields CDR1 MNHEY and CDR2 SMNVEV (reference sequence). CDR3 sequence (DNA): TGTGCCAGCAGTTTCTCACGGGGGACTAGCGGAAACTACGAGCAGTACTTC. Its translation: CASSFSRGTSGNYEQYF.

The V call is TRBV2, the J call TRBJ1-3, with 7 bases that match TRBD1. This CDR3 spans 14 amino acids. The V gene end was trimmed by 6 bases and the J gene end by 0 bases; junction bases not matched to a gene: 2. CDR1 SNHLY and CDR2 FYNNEI come from the germline V gene. The CDR3 region has the DNA TGTGCCAGCAGGGGGACAGCCTCTGGAAACACCATATATTTT. This encodes CASRGTASGNTIYF.

J is TRBJ2-7 and V is TRBV29-1; TRBD2 aligns across 8 bases. Unmatched junction bases numbered 5, after V lost 4 bases and J lost 6 bases. Germline CDR1 is SQVTM and CDR2 is ANQGSEA. This CDR3 spans 12 amino acids. The CDR3 is CSVVSGGIEQYF. CDR3 DNA sequence: TGCAGCGTTGTTTCGGGAGGGATCGAGCAGTACTTC.

V and J are TRBV7-9 and TRBJ2-7; weak D call: TRBD1 (5 bases). Between the trimmed V and J ends, which lost 5 bases and 2 bases, there was a span of 10 bases. The V gene's germline CDR1 is SEHNR and CDR2 FQNEAQ (reference sequence). The CDR3 totals 13 residues. The chain's CDR3 is CASSIQGTYEQYF. CDR3 nucleotide sequence: TGTGCCAGCAGCATCCAGGGAACCTACGAGCAGTACTTC.

The chain is built from TRBV11-3 and TRBJ2-3; D may be TRBD1 (5 bases). The CDR3 is 16 residues long. V lost 5 bases to trimming and J lost 2 bases, with 17 bases between them. CDR1 and CDR2 from the germline V gene are SGHNT and YENEEA. CDR3 sequence reads: CASSLGTGQDTDTQYF. In DNA, the CDR3 is TGTGCCAGCAGCCTAGGTACCGGACAAGACACAGATACGCAGTATTTT.

This chain links TRBV29-1 with TRBJ2-3, with unresolved D. Germline assignment: CDR1 SQVTM and CDR2 ANQGSEA. The germline V and J ends were trimmed by 5 bases and 0 bases, with 18 bases remaining between them. CDR3 length: 16 amino acids. The CDR3 nucleotides read TGCAGCGTTCGGCCGCTCAGTTTGGCTAGCACAGATACGCAGTATTTT. Amino acids: CSVRPLSLASTDTQYF.

The count of this clone is one. The chain recombines TRBV6-1 with TRBJ1-5; D might be TRBD1 (5 bases). V was shortened by 6 bases and J by 3 bases, with 15 bases between the two germline ends. The CDR3 runs to 15 residues. In germline, CDR1 is MNHNS, CDR2 SASEGT. This CDR3 is CASRWGDRYNQPQHF. The CDR3 nucleotides are TGTGCCAGCAGATGGGGCGACAGATACAATCAGCCCCAGCATTTT.

The chain joins TRBV5-1 to TRBJ2-3; 7 bases fit TRBD2. V shed 3 bases, J shed 5 bases, and the junction held 3 bases outside the gene matches. From germline, CDR1 is SGHRS and CDR2 YFSETQ. The CDR3 runs to 13 residues. The CDR3 DNA reads as TGCGCCAGCAGCTACCTAGCGGAAGATACGCAGTATTTT. It is translated as CASSYLAEDTQYF.

As for this clone: At one end, the junction sequence differs from germline, possibly due to a read error. This chain joins TRBV29-1 and TRBJ2-2, with D perhaps matching TRBD1 (6 bases). The germline V gene has CDR1 SQVTM and CDR2 ANQGSEA. This CDR3 is 13 amino acids long. CDR3 residues: CSAEGGNTGELFF. CDR3 nucleotides: TGCAGCGCTGAAGGGGGGAACACCGGGGAGCTGTTTTTT.